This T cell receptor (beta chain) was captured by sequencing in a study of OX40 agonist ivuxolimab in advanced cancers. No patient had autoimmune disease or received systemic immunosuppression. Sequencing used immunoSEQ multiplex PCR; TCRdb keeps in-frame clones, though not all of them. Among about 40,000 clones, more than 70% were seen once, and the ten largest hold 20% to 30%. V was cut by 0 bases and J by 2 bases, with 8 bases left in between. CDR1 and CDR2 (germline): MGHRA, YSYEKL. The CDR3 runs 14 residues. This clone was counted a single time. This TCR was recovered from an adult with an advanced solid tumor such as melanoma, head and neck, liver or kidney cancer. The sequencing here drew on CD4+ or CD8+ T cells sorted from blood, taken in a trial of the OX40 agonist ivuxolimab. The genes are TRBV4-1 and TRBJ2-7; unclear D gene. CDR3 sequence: CASSQERVAYEQYF. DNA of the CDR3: TGCGCCAGCAGCCAAGAGAGAGTGGCCTACGAGCAGTACTTC.